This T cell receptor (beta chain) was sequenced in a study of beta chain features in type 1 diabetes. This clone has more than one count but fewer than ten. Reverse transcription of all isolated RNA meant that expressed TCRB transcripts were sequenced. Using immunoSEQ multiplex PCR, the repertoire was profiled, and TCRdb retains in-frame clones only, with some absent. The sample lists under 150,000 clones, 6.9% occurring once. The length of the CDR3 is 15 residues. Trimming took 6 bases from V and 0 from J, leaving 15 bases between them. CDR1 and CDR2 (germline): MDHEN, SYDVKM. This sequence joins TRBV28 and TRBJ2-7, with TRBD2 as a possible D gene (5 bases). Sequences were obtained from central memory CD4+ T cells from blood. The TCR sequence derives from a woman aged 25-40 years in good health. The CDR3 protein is CASREGGGRSYEQYF. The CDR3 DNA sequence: TGTGCCAGCAGAGAGGGCGGAGGACGCTCCTACGAGCAGTACTTC.